This T cell receptor beta chain was sequenced during a study of vaccination and CD4 T cells after COVID-19. The Oncomine TCR Beta short-read assay was applied to DNA of cultured CD4+ T cells. TCRdb re-derived calls from the PCR reads in MiXCR, one entry per CDR3 protein. The sample yields approximately 12,000 distinct CDR3 sequences, approximately 60% seen once. Treatment in this sample: approximately nine-day PBMC culture with coronavirus spike peptide pools or control peptides (ViraFEST assay). The germline V gene encodes CDR1 SGHTA and CDR2 FQGTGA. Trimming shortened V by 3 bases and J by 7 bases, and 12 bases separated the two germline ends. This CDR3 is built from 14 residues. As for this clonotype: Its antigen remains unknown.

Sequencing was carried out using CD4+ T cells from blood, cultured in vitro. The rearrangement joins TRBV7-3 to TRBJ2-2, with a tentative D call TRBD1 (5 bases). This clonotype originated in a human donor who had recovered from COVID-19. CDR3 sequence reads: CASSLQGVVGELFF. In DNA, the CDR3 is TGTGCCAGCAGCTTGCAGGGTGTGGTCGGGGAGCTGTTTTTT.